One sample yielded the 21 T cell receptor beta chains listed below, sequenced in a study of cytomegalovirus exposure and HLA in healthy donors (dated by TCRdb to about 2017). The protocol used for the library was the immunoSEQ multiplex PCR assay. The multiplex PCR relied on a mix of 60 forward primers for TCR Vbeta segments and 13 reverse primers for TCR Jbeta segments. TCRdb re-hosts the immuneACCESS table, in-frame sequences only. Its copies lack some clones; in the studies checked, an unresolved V gene accounts for under half of them, and the cause for the rest is not known. The sample's records list about 160,000 clones. The ten largest clones capture about 2% of the sample. Sequences were obtained from PBMCs. These receptors were collected from a man in his thirties or forties in good health and CMV-seronegative.

This rearrangement joins TRBV10-1 to TRBJ2-3; TRBD2 agrees at 8 bases. The CDR3 sequence is 16 residues long. Germline CDR1 and CDR2: WNHNN and SYGVQD (reference sequence). Trimming removed 3 bases from V and 3 bases from J; junction bases left unmatched: 8. The CDR3 loop reads CASSDPITGGTDTQYF. In DNA, the CDR3 is TGCGCCAGCAGTGATCCGATAACGGGAGGGACAGATACGCAGTATTTT.

Details on this clone: Other DNA variants within this sample encode the same CDR3. V gene TRBV6-5 combines with J gene TRBJ1-2, with 11 bases aligning to TRBD1. Germline loops: CDR1 MNHEY, CDR2 SVGAGI. The CDR3 contains 16 residues. The V gene end was trimmed by 0 bases and the J gene end by 4 bases; junction bases not matched to a gene: 4. The CDR3 DNA reads TGTGCCAGCAGTTACTCGAGGACAGGGGGCGGCTATGGCTACACCTTC. This gives the protein CASSYSRTGGGYGYTF.

The chain links TRBV5-1 to TRBJ2-1, with 12 bases that match TRBD2. Trimming removed 4 bases from V and 4 bases from J; junction bases left unmatched: 6. Germline lookup yields CDR1 SGHRS and CDR2 YFSETQ. There are 16 residues in the CDR3. The CDR3 sequence is CASSPGTSGLYNEQFF. In nucleotides, the CDR3 is TGCGCCAGCAGCCCCGGGACTAGCGGGCTGTACAATGAGCAGTTCTTC. Complete variable domain (other parts from reference TRBV5-1 and TRBJ2-1): KAGVTQTPRYLIKTRGQQVTLSCSPISGHRSVSWYQQTPGQGLQFLFEYFSETQRNKGNFPGRFSGRQFSNSRSEMNVSTLELGDSALYLCASSPGTSGLYNEQFFGPGTRLTVL.

V usage is TRBV9 and J usage is TRBJ2-1; D is possibly TRBD1 (6 bases). The V end lost 0 bases, the J end lost 7 bases, and 14 bases lay between the germline ends. The germline V gene encodes CDR1 SGDLS and CDR2 YYNGEE. CDR3 length: 15 amino acids. CDR3 in DNA: TGTGCCAGCAGCGTAGGGGGAAGGGGGTCGAATGAGCAGTTCTTC. It is translated as CASSVGGRGSNEQFF.

The chain recombines TRBV5-1 with TRBJ2-3; D remains ambiguous. V dropped 5 bases and J dropped 2 bases, with 9 bases sitting between them. The germline V gene encodes CDR1 SGHRS and CDR2 YFSETQ. The CDR3 totals 13 residues. The CDR3 sequence: CASSSSPTDTQYF. CDR3 coding DNA: TGCGCCAGCAGTTCCTCCCCCACAGATACGCAGTATTTT.

This sequence joins TRBV11-2 and TRBJ2-1; D gene uncertain. Germline lookup yields CDR1 SGHAT and CDR2 FQNNGV. The germline V and J ends were trimmed by 1 base and 8 bases, with 9 bases remaining between them. The CDR3 covers 13 residues. CDR3 residues: CASSLGAEDEQFF. The CDR3 DNA reads as TGTGCCAGCAGCTTAGGGGCAGAAGATGAGCAGTTCTTC.

The chain is built from TRBV6-5 and TRBJ2-7; 11 nucleotides match TRBD2. J lost 0 bases, V lost 6 bases, and 4 bases had no gene match. There are 15 residues in the CDR3. In germline, CDR1 is MNHEY, CDR2 SVGAGI. CDR3 sequence: CASRVTSGVSYEQYF. The CDR3 DNA is TGTGCCAGCAGGGTGACTAGCGGGGTCTCCTACGAGCAGTACTTC.

The gene calls are TRBV27 and TRBJ2-7; 9 bases fit TRBD2. Trimming removed 4 bases from V and 1 base from J; junction bases left unmatched: 8. Germline V gives CDR1 MNHEY, CDR2 SMNVEV (reference sequence). The CDR3 contains 16 residues. The CDR3: CASSSSPGLASYEQYF. The CDR3 DNA reads TGTGCCAGCAGTTCCTCTCCGGGACTAGCTTCCTACGAGCAGTACTTC.

The rearrangement joins TRBV7-7 to TRBJ2-3, with D possibly being TRBD1 (6 bases). This CDR3 comprises 14 residues. Trimming left V 2 bases short and J 2 bases short, with 8 bases between. CDR1 and CDR2 (germline): SSHAT, FNYEAQ (reference sequence). This CDR3 reads CASSLTGITDTQYF. CDR3 nucleotides: TGTGCCAGCAGCTTAACAGGGATCACAGATACGCAGTATTTT. Combining the CDR3 with reference TRBV7-7 and TRBJ2-3 gives the whole variable domain GAGVSQSPRYKVTKRGQDVTLRCDPISSHATLYWYQQALGQGPEFLTYFNYEAQPDKSGLPSDRFSAERPEGSISTLTIQRTEQRDSAMYRCASSLTGITDTQYFGPGTRLTVL.

The rearrangement joins TRBV28 to TRBJ2-7; D possibly corresponds to TRBD1 (5 bases). The CDR3 is made up of 14 amino acids. CDR1 and CDR2 (germline): MDHEN, SYDVKM. V gave up 3 bases and J gave up 4 bases, with 13 bases separating them. The CDR3 DNA follows: TGTGCCAGCAGTTTCACAGGTCGGAGATACGAGCAGTACTTC. This translates into CASSFTGRRYEQYF.

CDR3 loop: CASSQGPGLASYEQYF. The CDR3, as DNA: TGCGCCAGCAGCCAAGGACCGGGACTAGCTAGCTACGAGCAGTACTTC. The chain couples TRBV4-1 to TRBJ2-7; TRBD2 aligns across 9 bases. Germline CDR1 and CDR2: MGHRA and YSYEKL. CDR3 length: 16 residues. V lost 1 base and J lost 3; bases outside the gene matches: 7.

The J gene is TRBJ1-2, the V gene TRBV7-3; possibly TRBD1 for D (5 bases). Germline loops: CDR1 SGHTA, CDR2 FQGTGA. The CDR3 length is 13 residues. V gave up 5 bases and J gave up 4 bases, with 11 bases separating them. CDR3 loop: CASSPGSGYGYTF. In DNA, the CDR3 is TGTGCCAGCAGCCCAGGGTCTGGCTATGGCTACACCTTC.

The CDR3 sequence is CASQRTGEQFF. CDR3 sequence (DNA): TGTGCCAGCCAGCGTACCGGCGAGCAGTTCTTC. V is TRBV11-3 and J is TRBJ2-1, with D unclear. Trimming shortened V by 8 bases and J by 10 bases, and 12 bases separated the two germline ends. This CDR3 contains 11 residues. Germline V CDR1 and CDR2: SGHNT, YENEEA.

The chain uses TRBV11-3 and TRBJ1-1; 9 nucleotides agree with TRBD1. V gave up 6 bases and J gave up 1 base; unmatched junction bases: 12. This CDR3 is 17 amino acids long. In germline, CDR1 is SGHNT, CDR2 YENEEA. The CDR3 loop is CASSWGGPGQGNTEAFF. CDR3 nucleotide sequence: TGTGCCAGCAGTTGGGGCGGACCGGGACAGGGGAACACTGAAGCTTTCTTT.

The rearrangement uses TRBV5-1 and TRBJ2-5, with 7 bases matching TRBD1. Germline values: CDR1 SGHRS, CDR2 YFSETQ. With V trimmed by 3 bases and J by 2 bases, 7 bases remained unmatched. CDR3 length: 15 residues. CDR3 nucleotides: TGCGCCAGCAGCTCCGGGACAGCGATTCAAGAGACCCAGTACTTC. Residues: CASSSGTAIQETQYF.

The DNA of the CDR3 is TGTGCCAGTAGTATATCATACAGGTTCTACGAGCAGTACTTC. Its protein product is CASSISYRFYEQYF. The J gene is TRBJ2-7, the V gene TRBV19, with D possibly being TRBD1 (5 bases). This CDR3 spans 14 amino acids. Trimming cost V 2 bases and J 3 bases, with 11 bases left between them. Germline CDR1 is LNHDA and CDR2 is SQIVND (reference sequence).

In nucleotides, the CDR3 is TGCGCCAGCAGCTTCACAGGGACCTACGAGCAGTACTTC. Residues: CASSFTGTYEQYF. This chain uses TRBV5-1 with TRBJ2-5, with a possible D match to TRBD1 (6 bases). The end of the DNA aligns better with TRBJ2-7, so the J call may be wrong. The germline V gene has CDR1 SGHRS and CDR2 YFSETQ. This CDR3 comprises 13 residues.

The J gene is TRBJ1-5, the V gene TRBV19; 7 bases line up with TRBD1. Unmatched junction bases numbered 10, after V lost 3 bases and J lost 2 bases. The CDR3 loop spans 17 amino acids. CDR1 and CDR2 (germline): LNHDA, SQIVND (reference sequence). CDR3 bases: TGTGCCAGTAGTATTTGGAACAGGGGTCGGGGCAATCAGCCCCAGCATTTT. Translating it yields CASSIWNRGRGNQPQHF.

The genes are TRBV19 and TRBJ2-3; weak D call: TRBD1 (6 bases). Germline CDR1 and CDR2: LNHDA and SQIVND (reference sequence). Trimming took 2 bases from V and 6 from J, leaving 12 bases between them. The CDR3 runs 14 residues. The CDR3 DNA sequence: TGTGCCAGTAGTATAAGGGGGAGTAGTGATACGCAGTATTTT. Its protein product is CASSIRGSSDTQYF.

Here the CDR3 DNA reads TGTGCCAGCAGCTTGAGACAGGTCGAGAGTGAGCAGTTCTTC. It translates to CASSLRQVESEQFF. This chain links TRBV7-2 with TRBJ2-1; possible D gene TRBD1, 6 bases. Trimming pared 3 bases from V and 9 bases from J, leaving 15 bases between. Germline CDR1 and CDR2: SGHTA and FQGNSA. This CDR3 comprises 14 residues.

The V call is TRBV9, the J call TRBJ1-2; TRBD1 is a possible D gene (5 bases). Germline V lookup: CDR1 SGDLS, CDR2 YYNGEE. V was shortened by 2 bases and J by 4 bases, with 12 bases between the two germline ends. The CDR3 is 14 residues long. CDR3 in amino acids: CASSVLGGGYGYTF. For the CDR3, the DNA is TGTGCCAGCAGCGTTCTCGGGGGGGGCTATGGCTACACCTTC. The complete variable domain, with remaining parts taken from reference TRBV9 and TRBJ1-2, reads DSGVTQTPKHLITATGQRVTLRCSPRSGDLSVYWYQQSLDQGLQFLIQYYNGEERAKGNILERFSAQQFPDLHSELNLSSLELGDSALYFCASSVLGGGYGYTFGSGTRLTVV.